This T cell receptor (beta chain) was obtained from a study of cytomegalovirus exposure and HLA in healthy donors. Assay used: immunoSEQ multiplex PCR; TCRdb lists only in-frame clones, some missing. This sample has about 72,000 clones, with roughly 92% found just once. CDR1 is SQVTM, CDR2 ANQGSEA, per germline. CDR3 length: 12 amino acids. The J segment lost 5 bases and the V segment lost 6 bases, leaving 5 bases of the junction unmatched. This clone showed up just a few times. This clonotype was sampled from a woman aged 18-29 years in good health and CMV-seropositive. This chain joins TRBV29-1 and TRBJ1-1; 8 bases are a match to TRBD1. The source material was PBMCs. The DNA for the CDR3 is TGCAGCGTCGGACAGGGAGAGACTGAAGCTTTCTTT. This codes for CSVGQGETEAFF.